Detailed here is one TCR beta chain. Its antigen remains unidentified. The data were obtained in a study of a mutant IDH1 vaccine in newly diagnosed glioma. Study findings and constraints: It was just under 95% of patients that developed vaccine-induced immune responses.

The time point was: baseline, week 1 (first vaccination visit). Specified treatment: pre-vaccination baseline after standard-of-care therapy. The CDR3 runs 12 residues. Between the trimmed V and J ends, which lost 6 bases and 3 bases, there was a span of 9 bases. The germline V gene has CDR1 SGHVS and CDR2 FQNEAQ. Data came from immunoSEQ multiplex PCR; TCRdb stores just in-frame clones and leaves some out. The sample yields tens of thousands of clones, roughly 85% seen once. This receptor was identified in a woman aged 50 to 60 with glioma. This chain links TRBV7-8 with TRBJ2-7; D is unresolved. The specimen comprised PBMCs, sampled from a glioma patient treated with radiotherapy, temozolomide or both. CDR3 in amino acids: CASSLFGYEQYF. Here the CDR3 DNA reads TGTGCCAGCAGTCTTTTCGGCTACGAGCAGTACTTC.